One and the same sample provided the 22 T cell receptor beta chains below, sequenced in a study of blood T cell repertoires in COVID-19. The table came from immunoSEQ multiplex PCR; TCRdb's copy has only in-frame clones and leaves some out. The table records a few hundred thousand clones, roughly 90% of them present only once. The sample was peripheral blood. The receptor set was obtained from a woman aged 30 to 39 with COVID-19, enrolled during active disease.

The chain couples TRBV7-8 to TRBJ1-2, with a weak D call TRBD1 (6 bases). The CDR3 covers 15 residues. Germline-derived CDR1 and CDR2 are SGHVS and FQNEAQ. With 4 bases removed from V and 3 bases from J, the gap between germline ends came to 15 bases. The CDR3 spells CASSSNRVIDYGYTF. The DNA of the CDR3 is TGTGCCAGCAGCTCTAACAGGGTTATTGACTATGGCTACACCTTC.

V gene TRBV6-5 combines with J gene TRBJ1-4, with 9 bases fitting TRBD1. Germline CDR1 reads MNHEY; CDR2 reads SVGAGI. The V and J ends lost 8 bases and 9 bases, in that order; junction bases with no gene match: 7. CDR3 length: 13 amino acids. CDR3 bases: TGTGCCAGCGCTGGGACAGGGCAACAAAAACTGTTTTTT. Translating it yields CASAGTGQQKLFF.

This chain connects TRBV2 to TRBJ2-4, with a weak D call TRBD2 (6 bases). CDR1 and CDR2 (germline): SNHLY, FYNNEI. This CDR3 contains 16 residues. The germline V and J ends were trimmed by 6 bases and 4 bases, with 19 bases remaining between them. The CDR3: CASRDIVLGGKNIQYF. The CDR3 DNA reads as TGTGCCAGCAGGGACATTGTGCTGGGGGGAAAAAACATTCAGTACTTC. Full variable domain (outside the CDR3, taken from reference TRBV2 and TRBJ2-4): EPEVTQTPSHQVTQMGQEVILRCVPISNHLYFYWYRQILGQKVEFLVSFYNNEISEKSEIFDDQFSVERPDGSNFTLKIRSTKLEDSAMYFCASRDIVLGGKNIQYFGAGTRLSVL.

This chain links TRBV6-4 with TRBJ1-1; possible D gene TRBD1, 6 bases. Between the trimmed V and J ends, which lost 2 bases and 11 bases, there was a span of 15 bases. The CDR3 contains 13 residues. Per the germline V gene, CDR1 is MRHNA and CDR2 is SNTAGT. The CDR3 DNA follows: TGTGCCAGCAGTGACACCTCCGGGACAATGGCTTTCTTT. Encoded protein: CASSDTSGTMAFF.

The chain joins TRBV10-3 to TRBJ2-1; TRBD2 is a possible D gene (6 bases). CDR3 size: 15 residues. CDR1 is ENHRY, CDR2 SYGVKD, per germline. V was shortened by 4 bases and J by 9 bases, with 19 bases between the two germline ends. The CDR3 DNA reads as TGTGCCATCAGTGCGATACTTAGCGGTGAGTCTGAGCAGTTCTTC. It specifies CAISAILSGESEQFF.

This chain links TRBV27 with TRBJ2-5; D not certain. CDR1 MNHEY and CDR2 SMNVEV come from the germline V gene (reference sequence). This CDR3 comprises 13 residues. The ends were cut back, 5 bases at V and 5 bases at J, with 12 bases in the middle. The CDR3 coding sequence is TGTGCCAGCAGTCCTAGAGGTCGGGAGACCCAGTACTTC. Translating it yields CASSPRGRETQYF.

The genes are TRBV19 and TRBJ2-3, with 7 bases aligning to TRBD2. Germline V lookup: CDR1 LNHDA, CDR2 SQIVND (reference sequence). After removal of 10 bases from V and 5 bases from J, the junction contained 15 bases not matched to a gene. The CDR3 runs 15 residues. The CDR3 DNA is TGTGCCACAAAACGGAAGCGGGAATCGATAGATACGCAGTATTTT. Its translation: CATKRKRESIDTQYF.

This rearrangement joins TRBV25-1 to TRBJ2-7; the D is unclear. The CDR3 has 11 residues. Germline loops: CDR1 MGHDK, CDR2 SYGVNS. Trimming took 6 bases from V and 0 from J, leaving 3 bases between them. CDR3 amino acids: CASRSSYEQYF. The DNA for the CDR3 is TGTGCCAGCAGGAGCTCCTACGAGCAGTACTTC.

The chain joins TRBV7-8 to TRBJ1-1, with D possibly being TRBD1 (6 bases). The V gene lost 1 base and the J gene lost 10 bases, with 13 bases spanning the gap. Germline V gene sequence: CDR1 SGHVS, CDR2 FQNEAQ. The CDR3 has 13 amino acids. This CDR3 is CASSLGQAGLAFF. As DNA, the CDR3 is TGTGCCAGCAGCTTAGGACAGGCTGGGTTAGCTTTCTTT.

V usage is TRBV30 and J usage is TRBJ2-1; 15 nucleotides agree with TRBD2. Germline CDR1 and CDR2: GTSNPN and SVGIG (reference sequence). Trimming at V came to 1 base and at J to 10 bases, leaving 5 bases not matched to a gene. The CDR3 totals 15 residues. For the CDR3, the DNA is TGTGCCTGGAGTGGGACTAGCGGGAGGGGGTGGGAGCAGTTCTTC. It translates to CAWSGTSGRGWEQFF.

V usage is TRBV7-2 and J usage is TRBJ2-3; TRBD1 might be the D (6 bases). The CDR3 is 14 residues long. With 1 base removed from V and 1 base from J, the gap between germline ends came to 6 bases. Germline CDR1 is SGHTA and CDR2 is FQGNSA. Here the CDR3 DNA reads TGTGCCAGCAGCTTAGAGGGGGGCACAGATACGCAGTATTTT. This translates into CASSLEGGTDTQYF. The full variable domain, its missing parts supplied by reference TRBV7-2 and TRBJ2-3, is GAGVSQSPSNKVTEKGKDVELRCDPISGHTALYWYRQSLGQGLEFLIYFQGNSAPDKSGLPSDRFSAERTGGSVSTLTIQRTQQEDSAVYLCASSLEGGTDTQYFGPGTRLTVL.

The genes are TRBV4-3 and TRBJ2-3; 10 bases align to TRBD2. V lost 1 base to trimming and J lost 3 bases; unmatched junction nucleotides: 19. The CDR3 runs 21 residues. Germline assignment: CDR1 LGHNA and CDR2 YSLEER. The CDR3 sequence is CASSQVRRPPTTSGDTDTQYF. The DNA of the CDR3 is TGCGCCAGCAGCCAAGTCCGCCGACCCCCCACAACTAGCGGGGATACAGATACGCAGTATTTT.

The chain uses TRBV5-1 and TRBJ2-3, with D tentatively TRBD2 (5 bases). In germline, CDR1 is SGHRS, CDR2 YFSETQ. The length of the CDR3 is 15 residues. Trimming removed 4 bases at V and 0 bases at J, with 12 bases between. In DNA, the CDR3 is TGCGCCAGCAGCCTTGAAGCGGCTAGCACAGATACGCAGTATTTT. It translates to CASSLEAASTDTQYF.

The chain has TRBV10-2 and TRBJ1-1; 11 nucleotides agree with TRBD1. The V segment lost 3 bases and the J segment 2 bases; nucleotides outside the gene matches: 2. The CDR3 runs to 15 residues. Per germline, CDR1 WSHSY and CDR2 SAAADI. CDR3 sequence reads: CASSDRTGGNTEAFF. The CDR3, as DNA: TGCGCCAGCAGTGACCGGACAGGGGGCAACACTGAAGCTTTCTTT.

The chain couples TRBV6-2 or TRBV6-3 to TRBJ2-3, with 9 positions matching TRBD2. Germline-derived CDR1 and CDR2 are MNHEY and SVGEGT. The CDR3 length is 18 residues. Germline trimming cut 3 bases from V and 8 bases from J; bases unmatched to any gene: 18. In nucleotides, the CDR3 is TGTGCCAGCAGTTATCCACCCCGGGGGGGACTAGCACCGGGTACGCAGTATTTT. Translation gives CASSYPPRGGLAPGTQYF.

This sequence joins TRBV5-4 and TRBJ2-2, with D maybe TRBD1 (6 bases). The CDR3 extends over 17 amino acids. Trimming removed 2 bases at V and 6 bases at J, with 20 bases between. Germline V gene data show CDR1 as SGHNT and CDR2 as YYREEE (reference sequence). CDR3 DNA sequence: TGTGCCAGCAGCTTAGCCCCCATACAACAGGGATCCGGGGAGCTGTTTTTT. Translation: CASSLAPIQQGSGELFF.

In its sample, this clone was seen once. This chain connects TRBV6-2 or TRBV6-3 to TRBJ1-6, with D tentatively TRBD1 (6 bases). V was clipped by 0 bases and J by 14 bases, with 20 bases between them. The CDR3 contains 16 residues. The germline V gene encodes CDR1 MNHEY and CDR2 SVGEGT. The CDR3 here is CASSYSPGAGIQALHF. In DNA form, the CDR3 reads TGTGCCAGCAGTTACTCTCCAGGGGCAGGAATTCAGGCCCTCCACTTT.

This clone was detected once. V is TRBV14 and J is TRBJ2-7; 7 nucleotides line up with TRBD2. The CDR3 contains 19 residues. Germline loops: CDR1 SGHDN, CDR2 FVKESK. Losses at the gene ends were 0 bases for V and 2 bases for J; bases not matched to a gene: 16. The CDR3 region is CASSQDRFGPLAVPYEQYV. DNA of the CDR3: TGTGCCAGCAGCCAAGATCGGTTTGGTCCGCTAGCGGTTCCCTACGAGCAGTACGTC.

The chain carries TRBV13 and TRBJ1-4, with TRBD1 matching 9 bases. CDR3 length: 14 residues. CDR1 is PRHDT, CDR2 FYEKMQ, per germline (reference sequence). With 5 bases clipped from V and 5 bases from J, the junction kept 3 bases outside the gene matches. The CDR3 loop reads CASSRGQGNEKLFF. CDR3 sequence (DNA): TGTGCCAGCAGCCGCGGACAGGGGAATGAAAAACTGTTTTTT.

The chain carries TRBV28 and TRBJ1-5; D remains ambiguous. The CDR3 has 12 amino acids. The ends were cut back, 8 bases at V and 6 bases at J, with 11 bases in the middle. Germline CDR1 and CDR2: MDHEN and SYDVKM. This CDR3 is CASCAGSQPQHF. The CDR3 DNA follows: TGTGCCAGCTGTGCGGGTTCTCAGCCCCAGCATTTT.

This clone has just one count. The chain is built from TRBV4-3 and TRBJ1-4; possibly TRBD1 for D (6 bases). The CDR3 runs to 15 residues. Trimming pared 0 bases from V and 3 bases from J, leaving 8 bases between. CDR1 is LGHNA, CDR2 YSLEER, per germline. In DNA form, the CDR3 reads TGCGCCAGCAGCCAAGATACAGGGTCTAATGAAAAACTGTTTTTT. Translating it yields CASSQDTGSNEKLFF.

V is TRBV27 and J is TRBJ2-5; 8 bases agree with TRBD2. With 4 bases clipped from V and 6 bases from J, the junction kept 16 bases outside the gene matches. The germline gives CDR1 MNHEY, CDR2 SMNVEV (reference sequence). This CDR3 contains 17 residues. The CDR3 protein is CASSSLLSGGAIKTQYF. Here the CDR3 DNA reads TGTGCCAGCAGTTCCCTCCTGTCCGGGGGGGCCATCAAGACCCAGTACTTC.